The clone carrying this T cell receptor beta chain appeared many times. Antigen: not known. The authors sorted naive CD8 T cells as CD8+CD4-CCR7+CD45RA+. This sample stems from a study of molecular identifiers for immune sequencing clone quantification. Listed TCR primers, together with previously described methods, were used for the bulk TCR libraries. TCRdb recomputed calls from the PCR reads with MiXCR, one row per CDR3 protein. The table shows approximately 100,000 distinct CDR3 sequences, with around 33% occurring only once. Germline loops: CDR1 SGDLS, CDR2 YYNGEE. The CDR3 is 14 residues long. Trimming took 3 bases from V and 4 from J, leaving 12 bases between them. Study-level findings and limits: More than 99% of effector molecules, versus under 1% of naive-cell molecules, belonged to clones above 20 RNA copies. Sizes of clones that are highly expanded could be underestimated (if identical TCR molecules share a barcode).

Sequencing was performed on naive CD8+ T cells from blood, with Jurkat cell RNA spiked in. Subset here: FACS-sorted CD8+CD4-CCR7+CD45RA+ naive T cells. This TCR was sampled from a human donor in good health. Some libraries in this study had Jurkat cell RNA spiked in. The chain links TRBV9 to TRBJ2-3, with D perhaps TRBD2 (5 bases). CDR3 protein: CASSAPSTPDTQYF. The CDR3 DNA is TGTGCCAGCAGCGCGCCTAGCACTCCAGATACGCAGTATTTT. Together with reference TRBV9 and TRBJ2-3, the CDR3 gives the full variable domain: DSGVTQTPKHLITATGQRVTLRCSPRSGDLSVYWYQQSLDQGLQFLIQYYNGEERAKGNILERFSAQQFPDLHSELNLSSLELGDSALYFCASSAPSTPDTQYFGPGTRLTVL.